One T cell receptor (beta chain) is described in this entry. Its antigen remains unidentified. From germline, CDR1 is SGHRS and CDR2 YFSETQ. The CDR3 consists of 18 residues. V lost 4 bases to trimming and J lost 0 bases; unmatched junction nucleotides: 14. In the authors' workflow: ImmunoSEQ junction-only sequences lacked quality scores, so their filtering differed. Clones were sequenced by immunoSEQ multiplex PCR, and TCRdb holds only the in-frame ones, with some missing. V and J calls and clone size come straight from that table; D and trimming were deduced from the DNA. The repertoire holds roughly 300,000 clones, with less than 75% as singletons. The data are from a study of shared clonotypes between healthy human individuals. Study-wide results and limits: Generally, naive subsets came out with larger estimated richness than memory subsets. The donor pool, a small one, limited the genetic and exposure-history diversity represented. Non-shared clonotypes showed lower generation probabilities than clonotypes common to all four donors.

J is TRBJ2-3 and V is TRBV5-1; 7 bases fit TRBD2. The specimen sequenced was memory CD4+ T cells sorted from blood. Subset in this sample: CD45RA-negative fraction. This clonotype originated in a man aged 30 to 45 in good health. In nucleotides, the CDR3 is TGCGCCAGCAGCGGTCGAGTTTTCGGGAGGATTAGCACAGATACGCAGTATTTT. It translates to CASSGRVFGRISTDTQYF.